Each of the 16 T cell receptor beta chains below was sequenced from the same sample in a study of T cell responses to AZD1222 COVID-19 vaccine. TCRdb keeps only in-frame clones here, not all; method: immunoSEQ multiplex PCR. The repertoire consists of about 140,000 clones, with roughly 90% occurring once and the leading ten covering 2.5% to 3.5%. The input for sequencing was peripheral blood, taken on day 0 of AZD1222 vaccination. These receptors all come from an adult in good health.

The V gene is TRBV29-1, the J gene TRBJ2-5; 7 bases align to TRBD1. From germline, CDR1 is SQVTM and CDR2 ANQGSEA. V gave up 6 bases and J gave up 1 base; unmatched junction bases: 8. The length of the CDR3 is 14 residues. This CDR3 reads CSVTGTEGQETQYF. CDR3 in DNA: TGCAGCGTGACCGGGACAGAGGGCCAAGAGACCCAGTACTTC.

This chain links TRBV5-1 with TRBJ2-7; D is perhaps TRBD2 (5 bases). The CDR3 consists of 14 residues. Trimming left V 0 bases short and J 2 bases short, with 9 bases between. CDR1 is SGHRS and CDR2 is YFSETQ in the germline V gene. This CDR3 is CASSLVVAPYEQYF. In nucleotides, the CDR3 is TGCGCCAGCAGCTTGGTAGTAGCGCCCTACGAGCAGTACTTC.

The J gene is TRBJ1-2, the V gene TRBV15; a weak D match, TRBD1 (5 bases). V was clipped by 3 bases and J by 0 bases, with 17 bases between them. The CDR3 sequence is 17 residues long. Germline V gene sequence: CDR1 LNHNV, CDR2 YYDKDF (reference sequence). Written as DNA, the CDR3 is TGTGCCACCAGCAGTTTCAAGAACGGGGCCCCTAACTATGGCTACACCTTC. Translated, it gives CATSSFKNGAPNYGYTF.

The chain's CDR3 is CASSFIGNEQYF. Written as DNA, the CDR3 is TGTGCCAGCAGCTTTATCGGGAACGAGCAGTACTTC. This sequence joins TRBV11-2 and TRBJ2-7, with a possible D match to TRBD2 (5 bases). There are 12 residues in the CDR3. V was trimmed by 3 bases and J by 5 bases, leaving 8 bases between them. Germline V gene data show CDR1 as SGHAT and CDR2 as FQNNGV.

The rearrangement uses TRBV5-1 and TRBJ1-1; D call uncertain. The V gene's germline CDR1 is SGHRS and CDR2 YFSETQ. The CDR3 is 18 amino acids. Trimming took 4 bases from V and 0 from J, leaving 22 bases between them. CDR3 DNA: TGCGCCAGCAGCGCGGCTGCCGGGCGAACTGTCATGAACACTGAAGCTTTCTTT. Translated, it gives CASSAAAGRTVMNTEAFF.

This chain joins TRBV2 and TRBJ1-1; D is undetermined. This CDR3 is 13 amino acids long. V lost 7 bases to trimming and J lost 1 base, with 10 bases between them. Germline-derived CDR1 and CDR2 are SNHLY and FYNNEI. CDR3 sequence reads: CASTRAENTEAFF. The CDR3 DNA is TGTGCCAGCACGAGGGCGGAGAACACTGAAGCTTTCTTT.

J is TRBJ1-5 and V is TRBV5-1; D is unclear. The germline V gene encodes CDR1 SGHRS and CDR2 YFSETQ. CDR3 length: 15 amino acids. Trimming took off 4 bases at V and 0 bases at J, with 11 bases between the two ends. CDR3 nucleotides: TGCGCCAGCAGCCCGGACGGTTATAGCAATCAGCCCCAGCATTTT. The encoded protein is CASSPDGYSNQPQHF.

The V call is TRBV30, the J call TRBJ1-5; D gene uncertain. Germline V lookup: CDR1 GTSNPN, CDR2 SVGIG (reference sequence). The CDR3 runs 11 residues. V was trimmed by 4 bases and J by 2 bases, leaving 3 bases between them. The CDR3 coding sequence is TGTGCCTGGAAGGGCAATCAGCCCCAGCATTTT. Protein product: CAWKGNQPQHF.

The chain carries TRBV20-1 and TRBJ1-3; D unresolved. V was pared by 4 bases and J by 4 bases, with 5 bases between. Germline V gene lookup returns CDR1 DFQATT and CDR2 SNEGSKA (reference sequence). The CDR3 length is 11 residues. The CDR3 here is CSATRGNTIYF. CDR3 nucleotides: TGCAGTGCTACCAGGGGAAACACCATATATTTT.

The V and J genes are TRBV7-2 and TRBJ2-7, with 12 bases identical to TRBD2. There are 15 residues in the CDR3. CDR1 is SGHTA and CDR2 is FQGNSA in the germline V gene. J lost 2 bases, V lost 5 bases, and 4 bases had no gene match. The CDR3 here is CASSKTSGSAYEQYF. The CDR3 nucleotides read TGTGCCAGCAGCAAGACTAGCGGGAGCGCCTACGAGCAGTACTTC. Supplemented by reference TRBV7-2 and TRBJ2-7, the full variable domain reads GAGVSQSPSNKVTEKGKDVELRCDPISGHTALYWYRQSLGQGLEFLIYFQGNSAPDKSGLPSDRFSAERTGGSVSTLTIQRTQQEDSAVYLCASSKTSGSAYEQYFGPGTRLTVT.

CDR3 nucleotides: TGTGCCAGCTCACCACAGGAGGGACCCTCCTACGAGCAGTACTTC. Protein: CASSPQEGPSYEQYF. The chain carries TRBV18 and TRBJ2-7; TRBD2 might be the D (6 bases). Looked up from germline, CDR1 is KGHSH and CDR2 is LQKENI. Between the trimmed V and J ends, which lost 1 base and 0 bases, there was a span of 10 bases. This CDR3 has 15 residues.

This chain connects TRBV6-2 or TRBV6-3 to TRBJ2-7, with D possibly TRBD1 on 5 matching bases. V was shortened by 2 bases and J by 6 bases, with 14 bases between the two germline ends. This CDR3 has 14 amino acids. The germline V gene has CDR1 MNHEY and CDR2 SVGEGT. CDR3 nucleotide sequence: TGTGCCAGCAGTTACGACTTGTTAAGGGGCGAGCAGTACTTC. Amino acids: CASSYDLLRGEQYF.

The CDR3 sequence is CASSPTAGQGYEQYF. The CDR3 bases are TGTGCCAGCAGCCCCACCGCGGGCCAGGGCTACGAGCAGTACTTC. J is TRBJ2-7 and V is TRBV7-2, with D perhaps being TRBD1 or TRBD2 (5 bases each). Germline-derived CDR1 and CDR2 are SGHTA and FQGNSA. The V end lost 5 bases, the J end lost 3 bases, and 17 bases lay between the germline ends. CDR3 length equals 15 residues.

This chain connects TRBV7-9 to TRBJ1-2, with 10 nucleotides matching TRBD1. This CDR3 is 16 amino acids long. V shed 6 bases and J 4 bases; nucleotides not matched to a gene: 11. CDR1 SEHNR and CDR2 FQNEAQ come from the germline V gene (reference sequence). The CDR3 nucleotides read TGTGCCAGCAGTCGATACCGGGACAGGGGTACCTATGGCTACACCTTC. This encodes CASSRYRDRGTYGYTF. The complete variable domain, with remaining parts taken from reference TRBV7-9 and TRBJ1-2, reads DTGVSQNPRHKITKRGQNVTFRCDPISEHNRLYWYRQTLGQGPEFLTYFQNEAQLEKSRLLSDRFSAERPKGSFSTLEIQRTEQGDSAMYLCASSRYRDRGTYGYTFGSGTRLTVV.

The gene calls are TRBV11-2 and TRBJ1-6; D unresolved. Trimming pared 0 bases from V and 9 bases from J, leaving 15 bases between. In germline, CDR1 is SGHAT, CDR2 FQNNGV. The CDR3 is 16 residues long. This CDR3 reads CASSLDNRQRVSPLHF. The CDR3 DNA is TGTGCCAGCAGCTTAGATAATAGGCAACGGGTTTCACCCCTCCACTTT.

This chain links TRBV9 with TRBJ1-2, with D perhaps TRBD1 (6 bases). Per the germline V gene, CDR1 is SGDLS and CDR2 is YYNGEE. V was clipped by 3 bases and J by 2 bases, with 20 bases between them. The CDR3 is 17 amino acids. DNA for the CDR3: TGTGCCAGCAGCGCCGTGAACCGGGACACGATCAACTATGGCTACACCTTC. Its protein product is CASSAVNRDTINYGYTF.